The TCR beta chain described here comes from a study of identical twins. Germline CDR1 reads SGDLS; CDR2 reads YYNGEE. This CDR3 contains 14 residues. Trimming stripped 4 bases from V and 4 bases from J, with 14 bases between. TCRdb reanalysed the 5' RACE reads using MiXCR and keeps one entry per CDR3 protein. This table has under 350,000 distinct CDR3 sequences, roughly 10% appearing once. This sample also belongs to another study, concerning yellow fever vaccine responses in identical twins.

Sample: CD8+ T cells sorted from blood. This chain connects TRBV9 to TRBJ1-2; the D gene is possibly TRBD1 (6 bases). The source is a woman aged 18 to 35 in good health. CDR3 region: CASSSNRVSYGYTF. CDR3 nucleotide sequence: TGTGCCAGCAGCTCGAACAGGGTCAGCTATGGCTACACCTTC.